This T cell receptor beta chain was identified during a study of cytomegalovirus exposure and HLA in healthy donors. Study-level points and caveats: In vitro data verified a few CMV-associated chains as specific for CMV antigens. Presence/absence comparisons presumed near-even sequencing depth among donors. Per published accounts, TCR beta sequences correctly predicted the HLA-A and HLA-B alleles of most subjects. V segments that were indistinguishable, TRBV6-2 and TRBV6-3 among them, were omitted from analysis.

V was clipped by 1 base and J by 3 bases; unmatched bases: 8. Germline V gene sequence: CDR1 SGHTA, CDR2 FQGNSA. The CDR3 is 17 amino acids. In regard to this clone: The target antigen is unknown.

PCR employed 60 Vbeta and 13 Jbeta primers. Generated by immunoSEQ multiplex PCR, the TCRdb table keeps only in-frame clones and is missing some. The data show about 170,000 clones, approximately 85% seen once. Sequenced input: PBMCs. The sequence was collected from a man aged 18 to 30 in good health and CMV-seropositive. The chain carries TRBV7-2 and TRBJ2-1; 8 bases are shared with TRBD2. The CDR3 loop reads CASSLGPGLGGYNEQFF. The CDR3 DNA reads as TGTGCCAGCAGCTTAGGACCGGGACTAGGAGGCTACAATGAGCAGTTCTTC.